This TCR beta chain stems from a study of T cell responses to AZD1222 COVID-19 vaccine. Clones were read by immunoSEQ multiplex PCR, and TCRdb kept only the in-frame ones, dropping some. The sample contains over 95,000 clones, approximately 90% of which appear only once. General study results and limits: Spike-specific TCR repertoires showed rising breadth and depth after two AZD1222 doses. A mostly white British donor set with more females was recruited, and clonal diversity was possibly underestimated. Unmutated variant regions are reportedly targeted by nearly half of spike-specific TCRs. Repertoire collection took place solely once the T cell response had peaked.

CDR3 length: 14 amino acids. Trimming shortened V by 7 bases and J by 7 bases, and 17 bases separated the two germline ends. Germline V gene lookup returns CDR1 MDHEN and CDR2 SYDVKM. Points on this clone: Antigen: not known.

This chain joins TRBV28 and TRBJ2-1; D might be TRBD2 (5 bases). This TCR was recovered from an adult in good health. This material consisted of peripheral blood, taken on day 0 of AZD1222 vaccination. In DNA form, the CDR3 reads TGTGCCAGCACACTAAGGTGGGAGAGGAATGAGCAGTTCTTC. This encodes CASTLRWERNEQFF. Supplemented by reference TRBV28 and TRBJ2-1, the full variable domain reads DVKVTQSSRYLVKRTGEKVFLECVQDMDHENMFWYRQDPGLGLRLIYFSYDVKMKEKGDIPEGYSVSREKKERFSLILESASTNQTSMYLCASTLRWERNEQFFGPGTRLTVL.